This T cell receptor (beta chain) was profiled in a study of PD-1 blockade in mismatch repair-deficient tumors. Repertoires were generated with immunoSEQ multiplex PCR, while TCRdb's copy carries only in-frame clones and drops some. The data show some 84,000 clones, about 84% seen once. This CDR3 contains 15 residues. The V end was cut by 3 bases, the J end by 6 bases, with 15 bases between. The germline V gene has CDR1 ENHRY and CDR2 SYGVKD. The receptor was isolated from an adult with mismatch repair-deficient cancer. This sample comprised peripheral blood, obtained 12 weeks after starting pembrolizumab. The chain links TRBV10-3 to TRBJ2-1; tentative D call: TRBD1 (7 bases). The CDR3 sequence is CAISERQGGSNEQFF. CDR3 in DNA: TGTGCCATCAGTGAAAGGCAGGGGGGAAGCAATGAGCAGTTCTTC.